The 27 T cell receptor beta chains listed next were all sequenced from one sample in a study of blood T cells in healthy people across ages. Next came a second PCR, run for roughly 6 to 11 cycles, which used a sample-barcoded 5' primer along with a J-beta primer mix. TCRdb ran MiXCR on the 5' RACE reads and lists one entry per CDR3 protein. Of over 600,000 distinct CDR3 sequences in the sample, around 21% were seen once. Specimen: blood. The receptors originated from an older man in good health.

This clonotype was counted a few times. The chain recombines TRBV12-3 or TRBV12-4 with TRBJ2-5; D possibly corresponds to TRBD2 (5 bases). CDR3 length: 14 amino acids. The V end was cut by 10 bases, the J end by 5 bases, with 20 bases between. CDR3 in amino acids: CATAPDEGAETQYF. The CDR3 nucleotides are TGTGCCACAGCCCCGGATGAGGGTGCGGAGACCCAGTACTTC.

The chain couples TRBV29-1 to TRBJ2-7; tentatively, D is TRBD1 or TRBD2 (5 bases each). Germline CDR1 and CDR2: SQVTM and ANQGSEA. Trimming cost V 6 bases and J 2 bases, with 14 bases left between them. The CDR3 is 13 residues long. In DNA, the CDR3 is TGCAGCGTAACCGGGACCGAAACCTACGAGCAGTACTTC. This codes for CSVTGTETYEQYF.

The V and J genes are TRBV10-3 and TRBJ1-5; no clear D. Germline V CDR1 and CDR2: ENHRY, SYGVKD. V lost 4 bases and J lost 0, with 1 base in between. The CDR3 is made up of 12 amino acids. DNA for the CDR3: TGTGCCATCAGTGCTAGCAATCAGCCCCAGCATTTT. Translation gives CAISASNQPQHF.

This clonotype was detected a few times. As DNA, the CDR3 is TGTGCCAGCAGCCGGATTTTGGGGGTCCAAGAGACCCAGTACTTC. This sequence encodes CASSRILGVQETQYF. The chain uses TRBV6-1 and TRBJ2-5; D is perhaps TRBD1 or TRBD2 (5 bases each). CDR1 and CDR2 from the germline V gene are MNHNS and SASEGT. The CDR3 extends over 15 amino acids. V lost 6 bases and J lost 1, with 15 bases in between.

The V gene is TRBV12-3 or TRBV12-4, the J gene TRBJ2-1, with 7 bases fitting TRBD2. The CDR3 is made up of 17 amino acids. The trim removed 3 bases at V and 0 bases at J, leaving 8 bases unmatched. CDR3 bases: TGTGCCAGCAGTTTCCAAAGAACTAGCGCCTCCTACAATGAGCAGTTCTTC. Protein sequence: CASSFQRTSASYNEQFF.

With regard to this clonotype: At one boundary the junction diverges from the germline segment, which might be a read error. The chain recombines TRBV11-1 with TRBJ1-1; 9 bases map to TRBD1. This CDR3 has 16 residues. CDR1 and CDR2 (germline): SGHAT, FQDESV (reference sequence). CDR3 nucleotides: TGTGCCAGCAGCTTAGATATGGGACAGGGATGGACTGAGGCTTTCTTT. Its protein product is CASSLDMGQGWTEAFF.

The gene calls are TRBV5-6 and TRBJ1-2; 8 bases are a match to TRBD1. CDR1 SGHDT and CDR2 YYEEEE come from the germline V gene. V gave up 4 bases and J gave up 1 base; unmatched junction bases: 6. This CDR3 is built from 15 residues. The CDR3 nucleotides are TGTGCCAGCAGCCGAGGACAGGGTGGTAACTATGGCTACACCTTC. It specifies CASSRGQGGNYGYTF.

This clonotype came up many times. The V and J genes are TRBV6-5 and TRBJ2-7, with D possibly TRBD1 on 5 matching bases. Trimming pared 5 bases from V and 1 base from J, leaving 12 bases between. The CDR3 is made up of 14 amino acids. Germline V lookup: CDR1 MNHEY, CDR2 SVGAGI. The CDR3 DNA reads TGTGCCAGCAGTCGGACAAGAACTTCCTACGAGCAGTACTTC. It translates to CASSRTRTSYEQYF.

This clonotype was detected once. The V call is TRBV4-1, the J call TRBJ2-1, with 7 bases fitting TRBD1. Per the germline V gene, CDR1 is MGHRA and CDR2 is YSYEKL. Trimming removed 0 bases from V and 6 bases from J; junction bases left unmatched: 11. The CDR3 is 17 amino acids. CDR3 nucleotides: TGCGCCAGCAGCCAAGAGTCTAGCATAACAGGGGTCAATGAGCAGTTCTTC. Its protein product is CASSQESSITGVNEQFF.

CDR3 region: CSVGVNEQFF. The CDR3 DNA follows: TGCAGCGTTGGAGTTAATGAGCAGTTCTTC. The J gene is TRBJ2-1, the V gene TRBV29-1; no clear D. Germline CDR1 reads SQVTM; CDR2 reads ANQGSEA. The ends were cut back, 4 bases at V and 7 bases at J, with 5 bases in the middle. The CDR3 runs to 10 residues.

The chain has TRBV5-1 and TRBJ2-1, with 10 bases lining up with TRBD1. V was clipped by 0 bases and J by 2 bases; unmatched bases: 2. Germline loops: CDR1 SGHRS, CDR2 YFSETQ. This CDR3 spans 16 amino acids. CDR3 sequence: CASSLVGQGTYNEQFF. The CDR3 DNA reads as TGCGCCAGCAGCTTGGTGGGACAGGGGACCTACAATGAGCAGTTCTTC.

The chain recombines TRBV25-1 with TRBJ1-2; the D gene is possibly TRBD1 (6 bases). CDR1 and CDR2 (germline): MGHDK, SYGVNS. CDR3 length equals 15 residues. Trimming took off 4 bases at V and 2 bases at J, with 14 bases between the two ends. As DNA, the CDR3 is TGTGCCAGCAGTGGGGACAAGGAGGCAAACTATGGCTACACCTTC. Its translation is CASSGDKEANYGYTF.

This clonotype was detected ten times or more. This sequence joins TRBV7-2 and TRBJ2-5, with TRBD2 identical over 9 bases. The CDR3 is 14 residues long. Germline-derived CDR1 and CDR2 are SGHTA and FQGNSA. The J segment lost 11 bases and the V segment lost 1 base, leaving 8 bases of the junction unmatched. The CDR3 sequence: CASSLGAIAGEQYF. The CDR3, as DNA: TGTGCCAGCAGCTTAGGGGCTATAGCGGGGGAGCAGTACTTC. The full variable domain, with the rest looked up from reference TRBV7-2 and TRBJ2-5, is GAGVSQSPSNKVTEKGKDVELRCDPISGHTALYWYRQSLGQGLEFLIYFQGNSAPDKSGLPSDRFSAERTGGSVSTLTIQRTQQEDSAVYLCASSLGAIAGEQYFGPGTRLLVL.

This clonotype was detected ten times or more. The chain employs TRBV9 and TRBJ2-5, with 7 bases that match TRBD2. Trimming removed 2 bases from V and 4 bases from J; junction bases left unmatched: 8. The germline V gene encodes CDR1 SGDLS and CDR2 YYNGEE. The CDR3 totals 15 residues. The CDR3 loop is CASSVSPTSTETQYF. The CDR3 DNA follows: TGTGCCAGCAGCGTCTCCCCGACTAGCACAGAGACCCAGTACTTC.

This chain joins TRBV2 and TRBJ1-1, with D perhaps TRBD1 (6 bases). V gave up 4 bases and J gave up 0 bases, with 9 bases separating them. The CDR3 extends over 14 amino acids. Germline values: CDR1 SNHLY, CDR2 FYNNEI. The CDR3 DNA follows: TGTGCCAGCAGTGGTACAGGGTTGAACACTGAAGCTTTCTTT. This encodes CASSGTGLNTEAFF.

The rearrangement joins TRBV3-1 to TRBJ2-5; 9 bases line up with TRBD2. The CDR3 is 17 residues long. From germline, CDR1 is LGHDT and CDR2 YNNKEL (reference sequence). V shed 1 base and J 2 bases; nucleotides not matched to a gene: 8. The CDR3 sequence is CASSQGSVAGEQETQYF. CDR3 coding DNA: TGTGCCAGCAGCCAAGGTTCGGTAGCGGGAGAACAAGAGACCCAGTACTTC.

This clonotype was picked up a small number of times. No conserved phenylalanine or tryptophan is present at the end of the CDR3, so a read error is the likely explanation. The rearrangement links TRBV7-2 to TRBJ2-7, with a weak D call TRBD2 (5 bases). The V end was cut by 5 bases, the J end by 2 bases, with 10 bases between. CDR1 is SGHTA and CDR2 is FQGNSA in the germline V gene. This CDR3 has 13 amino acids. CDR3 nucleotides: TGTGCCAGCAGCCCGGACTCAACCTACGAGCAGTACCTC. Protein product: CASSPDSTYEQYL.

The CDR3: CAISRLSQETQYF. For the CDR3, the DNA is TGTGCCATCAGCCGACTATCACAAGAGACCCAGTACTTC. The rearrangement joins TRBV10-3 to TRBJ2-5, with D maybe TRBD2 (5 bases). This CDR3 spans 13 amino acids. Per the germline V gene, CDR1 is ENHRY and CDR2 is SYGVKD. Trimming removed 6 bases at V and 2 bases at J, with 10 bases between.

V is TRBV18 and J is TRBJ2-3; 10 bases are a match to TRBD2. The CDR3 has 17 residues. CDR1 is KGHSH and CDR2 is LQKENI in the germline V gene. The junction had 14 bases not matched to a gene; V was cut back by 5 bases and J by 6 bases. As DNA, the CDR3 is TGTGCCAGCTCATCACTACCTAGCGGGAGTATCCCCGATACGCAGTATTTT. This translates into CASSSLPSGSIPDTQYF.

The chain combines TRBV5-1 with TRBJ1-1; a weak D match, TRBD1 (6 bases). V was cut by 2 bases and J by 4 bases, with 15 bases left in between. This CDR3 contains 15 residues. Germline CDR1 reads SGHRS; CDR2 reads YFSETQ. DNA for the CDR3: TGCGCCAGCAGCTTACAGGGTCCGCCTTCCACTGAAGCTTTCTTT. Translation: CASSLQGPPSTEAFF.

A few counts support this clonotype. The chain joins TRBV5-1 to TRBJ2-5; TRBD1 aligns across 10 bases. Looked up from germline, CDR1 is SGHRS and CDR2 is YFSETQ. There are 15 residues in the CDR3. V was clipped by 2 bases and J by 5 bases; unmatched bases: 6. CDR3 protein: CASSFETGGGETQYF. The CDR3 DNA is TGCGCCAGCAGCTTCGAGACAGGGGGCGGGGAGACCCAGTACTTC.

This clonotype was observed a few times. The CDR3 region has the DNA TGTGCCAGCAGCTTAGCTTCTTGGGCCAGCGATCAGCCCCAGCATTTT. It yields the protein CASSLASWASDQPQHF. The chain recombines TRBV7-8 with TRBJ1-5; D ambiguous. Germline V gene sequence: CDR1 SGHVS, CDR2 FQNEAQ. V was cut by 0 bases and J by 5 bases, with 14 bases left in between. The CDR3 length is 16 residues. The whole variable domain, remainder taken from reference TRBV7-8 and TRBJ1-5, is GAGVSQSPRYKVAKRGQDVALRCDPISGHVSLFWYQQALGQGPEFLTYFQNEAQLDKSGLPSDRFFAERPEGSVSTLKIQRTQQEDSAVYLCASSLASWASDQPQHFGDGTRLSIL.

With respect to this clonotype: The junction does not match germline at one end; this may be a read error. The chain combines TRBV10-3 with TRBJ2-4; D may be TRBD1 or TRBD2 (5 bases each). CDR3 length equals 17 residues. Germline CDR1 is ENHRY and CDR2 is SYGVKD. As DNA, the CDR3 is TGTGACATCAGTGACCCTAGCACCAGGGAGGCCAAAAACATTCAGTACTTC. Its protein product is CDISDPSTREAKNIQYF.

The CDR3 DNA sequence: TGCAGTGCCTACGGGACTAGTAACGACGAGCAGTACTTC. Protein sequence: CSAYGTSNDEQYF. V is TRBV20-1 and J is TRBJ2-7, with TRBD2 matching 8 bases. The ends lost 6 bases at V and 5 bases at J; junction bases unmatched: 9. The CDR3 sequence is 13 residues long. CDR1 is DFQATT and CDR2 is SNEGSKA in the germline V gene (reference sequence).

This clonotype was recorded at least ten times. The chain joins TRBV9 to TRBJ2-1, with 10 nucleotides matching TRBD1. After removal of 4 bases from V and 3 bases from J, the junction contained 4 bases not matched to a gene. The germline V gene has CDR1 SGDLS and CDR2 YYNGEE. The CDR3 is made up of 15 amino acids. CDR3 coding DNA: TGTGCCAGCAGCACCGGGACAGGGGACTACAATGAGCAGTTCTTC. Its translation is CASSTGTGDYNEQFF.

The CDR3: CASSTLASETQYF. CDR3 in DNA: TGTGCCAGCAGTACGCTAGCATCGGAGACCCAGTACTTC. The rearrangement links TRBV6-5 to TRBJ2-5; D is perhaps TRBD2 (5 bases). Trimming removed 5 bases at V and 5 bases at J, with 12 bases between. The CDR3 runs to 13 residues. Germline CDR1 reads MNHEY; CDR2 reads SVGAGI.

The table lists this clonotype with a few counts. The V and J genes are TRBV3-1 and TRBJ2-7; no reliable D call. CDR3 length equals 14 residues. V dropped 0 bases and J dropped 3 bases, with 9 bases sitting between them. Germline-derived CDR1 and CDR2 are LGHDT and YNNKEL (reference sequence). The CDR3 DNA is TGTGCCAGCAGCCAAGACCGGGCCCTCTACGAGCAGTACTTC. This codes for CASSQDRALYEQYF.